These 21 T cell receptor beta chains came from one sample sequenced in a study of blood T cells in healthy people across ages (dated by TCRdb to about 2015). Libraries were made using 5' RACE. Instrument on record: Illumina HiSeq 2500. A second 7 to 11 cycle PCR used a sample-barcoded 5' primer and a J-beta primer mix. The public reads were reprocessed in TCRdb via fastp at Q25 and MiXCR, keeping in-frame beta chains. Identical CDR3 protein sequences are pooled into one entry, listed with their most common genes and DNA. For this sample the table gives some 1.4 million distinct CDR3 sequences, of which around two fifths were detected only once. The top ten clones comprise 7% to 9% of the sample. Sequencing was performed on blood. The receptors were gathered from a woman under 30 in good health.

This clonotype has only a few counts. The gene calls are TRBV12-3 or TRBV12-4 and TRBJ2-3, with TRBD2 matching over 7 bases. V shed 6 bases, J shed 0 bases, and the junction held 12 bases outside the gene matches. This CDR3 has 17 amino acids. The CDR3 here is CASRPFRLADSTDTQYF. In DNA, the CDR3 is TGTGCCAGCAGACCGTTCCGGCTAGCGGATAGCACAGATACGCAGTATTTT.

The sample holds a few counts of this clonotype. The chain is built from TRBV7-9 and TRBJ2-1; TRBD2 is a possible D gene (6 bases). The DNA matches TRBJ2-7 better at its end, which makes the J call doubtful. There are 15 residues in the CDR3. Germline V CDR1 and CDR2: SEHNR, FQNEAQ (reference sequence). Written as DNA, the CDR3 is TGTGCCAGCAGGATGGGGGAGGCCTCCTACAATGAGCAGTACTTC. This sequence encodes CASRMGEASYNEQYF.

The chain links TRBV6-1 to TRBJ1-1, with 7 bases fitting TRBD1. Germline assignment: CDR1 MNHNS and CDR2 SASEGT. The CDR3 is made up of 16 amino acids. V gave up 6 bases and J gave up 2 bases; unmatched junction bases: 12. The CDR3 DNA sequence: TGTGCCAGCAGGAACAGGGACAGCCGCGACAACACTGAAGCTTTCTTT. It codes for CASRNRDSRDNTEAFF.

This clonotype was seen more than once but under ten times. The V and J genes are TRBV25-1 and TRBJ2-5, with TRBD1 as a possible D gene (5 bases). The J call is uncertain, as TRBJ2-3 better fits the DNA end. The CDR3 consists of 13 residues. Germline values: CDR1 MGHDK, CDR2 SYGVNS. CDR3 DNA sequence: TGTGCCAGCAGTGGATGGGGCGGCGAGACGCAGTATTTT. It yields the protein CASSGWGGETQYF.

The V gene is TRBV24-1, the J gene TRBJ2-5; D is possibly TRBD2 (5 bases). CDR1 and CDR2 (germline): KGHDR, SFDVKD. The V end lost 3 bases, the J end lost 3 bases, and 16 bases lay between the germline ends. The CDR3 has 16 residues. The CDR3 reads CATSDKQDCWEETQYF. The CDR3 DNA reads TGTGCCACCAGTGATAAGCAGGACTGCTGGGAAGAGACCCAGTACTTC.

This clonotype came up a few times. The chain links TRBV5-1 to TRBJ2-3; TRBD2 matches at 10 bases. The V gene's germline CDR1 is SGHRS and CDR2 YFSETQ. The J segment lost 2 bases and the V segment lost 3 bases, leaving 6 bases of the junction unmatched. The CDR3 length is 16 residues. CDR3 in DNA: TGCGCCAGCAGCTCATGGACTAGCGGACCCACAGATACGCAGTATTTT. Translating it yields CASSSWTSGPTDTQYF.

This clonotype has just a few counts. The chain recombines TRBV6-6 with TRBJ1-2, with TRBD1 identical over 7 bases. After removal of 0 bases from V and 3 bases from J, the junction contained 4 bases not matched to a gene. Germline CDR1 is MNHNY and CDR2 is SVGAGI (reference sequence). The CDR3 is made up of 15 amino acids. The DNA for the CDR3 is TGTGCCAGCAGTTACTCAGGGGGCTTAGACTATGGCTACACCTTC. It encodes CASSYSGGLDYGYTF.

This clonotype was seen just once. The chain recombines TRBV7-2 with TRBJ2-3; perhaps TRBD2 as D (6 bases). Germline V gene sequence: CDR1 SGHTA, CDR2 FQGNSA. The CDR3 extends over 14 amino acids. V lost 5 bases, J lost 6 bases, and 15 bases lay in between. The CDR3 region is CASSPGTGYDTQYF. DNA for the CDR3: TGTGCCAGCAGCCCAGGGACTGGGTATGATACGCAGTATTTT.

This clonotype has just a few counts. The rearrangement joins TRBV7-2 to TRBJ2-3, with 9 nucleotides matching TRBD2. The trim removed 4 bases at V and 4 bases at J, leaving 9 bases unmatched. This CDR3 contains 16 residues. Germline CDR1 SGHTA, CDR2 FQGNSA. In DNA, the CDR3 is TGTGCCAGCAGCTCGCGGGCGGGGGGGCCGGCAGATACGCAGTATTTT. Its translation is CASSSRAGGPADTQYF.

The genes are TRBV7-9 and TRBJ2-1, with a tentative D call TRBD1 (8 bases). Trimming removed 5 bases from V and 5 bases from J, with 16 bases in between. The CDR3 has 15 amino acids. Germline loops: CDR1 SEHNR, CDR2 FQNEAQ (reference sequence). CDR3 DNA sequence: TGTGCCAGCAGCACGGACAGGGAGGGACACAATGAGCAGTTCTTC. It yields the protein CASSTDREGHNEQFF.

The V gene is TRBV27, the J gene TRBJ1-2; D possibly corresponds to TRBD1 (6 bases). This CDR3 has 15 residues. Between the trimmed V and J ends, which lost 0 bases and 5 bases, there was a span of 13 bases. Germline CDR1 reads MNHEY; CDR2 reads SMNVEV (reference sequence). The CDR3 here is CASSLSGQTAYGYTF. The CDR3 DNA follows: TGTGCCAGCAGTTTATCCGGACAGACAGCTTATGGCTACACCTTC.

This clonotype was observed at least ten times. This chain connects TRBV21-1 to TRBJ2-4; TRBD2, the D gene given by the table, was not confirmed from the DNA. TRBV21-1 is labeled a pseudogene. CDR3 length: 15 residues. CDR3 sequence (DNA): TGTGCCAGCCAACAAGGGAGGGGTGCCAAAAACATTCAGTACTTC. It codes for CASQQGRGAKNIQYF.

J is TRBJ1-2 and V is TRBV7-8; perhaps TRBD1 as D (5 bases). Looked up from germline, CDR1 is SGHVS and CDR2 is FQNEAQ. The CDR3 consists of 14 residues. V was trimmed by 0 bases and J by 7 bases, leaving 12 bases between them. This CDR3 is CASSLANGGTGYTF. For the CDR3, the DNA is TGTGCCAGCAGCTTAGCTAATGGGGGAACTGGCTACACCTTC. The variable domain in full, completed from reference TRBV7-8 and TRBJ1-2, reads GAGVSQSPRYKVAKRGQDVALRCDPISGHVSLFWYQQALGQGPEFLTYFQNEAQLDKSGLPSDRFFAERPEGSVSTLKIQRTQQEDSAVYLCASSLANGGTGYTFGSGTRLTVV.

This clonotype was recorded only once. The gene calls are TRBV20-1 and TRBJ1-5; 9 positions agree with TRBD1. Germline V CDR1 and CDR2: DFQATT, SNEGSKA (reference sequence). This CDR3 is 14 amino acids long. V lost 7 bases, J lost 1 base, and 5 bases stayed unmatched. CDR3 DNA: TGCAGTGTTCCGGACAGGGGAAGCAATCAGCCCCAGCATTTT. Translation: CSVPDRGSNQPQHF.

The sample holds a few counts of this clonotype. The chain links TRBV20-1 to TRBJ2-1; 10 bases line up with TRBD2. CDR3 length equals 11 residues. CDR1 is DFQATT and CDR2 is SNEGSKA in the germline V gene (reference sequence). The CDR3 DNA reads TGCTCGGGACTAGCGCGGAATGAGCAGTTCTTC. This codes for CSGLARNEQFF.

The chain couples TRBV28 to TRBJ2-1; TRBD1 matches at 8 bases. The germline gives CDR1 MDHEN, CDR2 SYDVKM. The V and J ends lost 1 base and 4 bases, in that order; junction bases with no gene match: 9. This CDR3 has 17 residues. The CDR3 DNA reads as TGTGCCAGCAGTTTATCTCGGACAGGGCGAGCATACAATGAGCAGTTCTTC. Its translation is CASSLSRTGRAYNEQFF.

This clonotype was found a few times. The chain recombines TRBV20-1 with TRBJ2-3; 7 nucleotides align to TRBD2. V lost 3 bases to trimming and J lost 3 bases; unmatched junction nucleotides: 9. The CDR3 is 15 amino acids. Germline CDR1 reads DFQATT; CDR2 reads SNEGSKA (reference sequence). The CDR3 sequence is CSARGTTQKTDTQYF. CDR3 nucleotides: TGCAGTGCTAGGGGGACTACCCAGAAAACAGATACGCAGTATTTT.

CDR3 nucleotides: TGTGCCATCAGAGCAGGTGCGGAGTTCTACGAGCAGTACTTC. As protein: CAIRAGAEFYEQYF. This chain connects TRBV10-3 to TRBJ2-4, with D unclear. Matching the DNA end better, TRBJ2-7 makes the J call doubtful. CDR3 length equals 14 residues. Germline V gene sequence: CDR1 ENHRY, CDR2 SYGVKD.

The CDR3 is CAISNSGGDYGYTF. CDR3 sequence (DNA): TGTGCCATCTCGAACTCAGGGGGAGACTATGGCTACACCTTC. The V call is TRBV11-2, the J call TRBJ1-2, with 7 bases matching TRBD1. CDR1 is SGHAT and CDR2 is FQNNGV in the germline V gene. CDR3 size: 14 residues. Trimming cost V 10 bases and J 3 bases; bases outside gene matches: 11.

This sequence joins TRBV28 and TRBJ1-1, with D maybe TRBD1 (5 bases). V was pared by 6 bases and J by 5 bases, with 19 bases between. The CDR3 is 15 amino acids. Germline CDR1 is MDHEN and CDR2 is SYDVKM. Here the CDR3 DNA reads TGTGCCAGCAGGACGTATGGGGCCTCGGGAACTGAAGCTTTCTTT. Amino acids: CASRTYGASGTEAFF.

This clonotype showed up just a few times. The rearrangement links TRBV3-1 to TRBJ2-3; D may be TRBD2 (5 bases). Germline values: CDR1 LGHDT, CDR2 YNNKEL (reference sequence). The CDR3 is 17 amino acids. V lost 0 bases to trimming and J lost 2 bases, with 15 bases between them. In nucleotides, the CDR3 is TGTGCCAGCAGCCAAGAGACGAGCTATCGGGACACAGATACGCAGTATTTT. This sequence encodes CASSQETSYRDTDTQYF.